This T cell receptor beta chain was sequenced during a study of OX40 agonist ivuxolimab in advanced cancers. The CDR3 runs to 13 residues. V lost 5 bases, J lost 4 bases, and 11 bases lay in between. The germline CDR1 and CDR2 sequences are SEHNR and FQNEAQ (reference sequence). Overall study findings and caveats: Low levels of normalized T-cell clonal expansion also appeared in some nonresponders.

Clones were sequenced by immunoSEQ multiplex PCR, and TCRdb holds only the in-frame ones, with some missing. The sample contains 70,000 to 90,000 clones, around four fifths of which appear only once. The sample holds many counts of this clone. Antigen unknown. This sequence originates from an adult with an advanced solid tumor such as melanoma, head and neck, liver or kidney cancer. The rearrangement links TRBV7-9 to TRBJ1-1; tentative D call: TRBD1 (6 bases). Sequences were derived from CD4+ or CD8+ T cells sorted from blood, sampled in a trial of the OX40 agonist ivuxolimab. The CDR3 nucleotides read TGTGCCAGCAGCCTAACAGGGTTCACTGAAGCTTTCTTT. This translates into CASSLTGFTEAFF. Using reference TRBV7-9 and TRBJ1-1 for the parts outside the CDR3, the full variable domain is DTGVSQNPRHKITKRGQNVTFRCDPISEHNRLYWYRQTLGQGPEFLTYFQNEAQLEKSRLLSDRFSAERPKGSFSTLEIQRTEQGDSAMYLCASSLTGFTEAFFGQGTRLTVV.